The 28 T cell receptor beta chains below come from one sample, sequenced in a study of T cell repertoires in cytomegalovirus infection. TCRdb reprocessed the reads via MiXCR and lists one record per CDR3 protein. The sample carries hundreds of thousands of distinct CDR3 sequences, about 33% recorded once. These TCRs' antigens remain unknown. Sequencing was performed on cultured CD8+ T cells from PBMCs, taken from culture after CMV antigen stimulation. Every receptor here comes from a human donor in good health (CMV status not recorded). Some clones in this sample may be carry-over from other donors' samples.

This chain joins TRBV12-3 or TRBV12-4 and TRBJ1-2; the match to TRBD1 covers 7 bases. CDR3 length: 14 amino acids. V dropped 5 bases and J dropped 3; count of bases not matched to a gene: 6. CDR3 residues: CASSAQGRDYGYTF. Here the CDR3 DNA reads TGTGCCAGCAGTGCACAGGGGCGCGACTATGGCTACACCTTC.

This clonotype was seen repeatedly, ten times or more. The rearrangement uses TRBV7-9 and TRBJ1-2; maybe TRBD1 (5 bases). Germline-derived CDR1 and CDR2 are SEHNR and FQNEAQ (reference sequence). The V end lost 2 bases, the J end lost 6 bases, and 16 bases lay between the germline ends. This CDR3 spans 15 amino acids. CDR3 protein: CASSLPGSSPDGYTF. For the CDR3, the DNA is TGTGCCAGCAGCTTACCAGGGAGTAGTCCGGATGGCTACACCTTC.

The chain combines TRBV9 with TRBJ2-7; TRBD1 aligns across 7 bases. J lost 2 bases, V lost 3 bases, and 5 bases had no gene match. The CDR3 is 14 residues long. Germline V CDR1 and CDR2: SGDLS, YYNGEE. The CDR3 DNA is TGTGCCAGCAGCGCCCGGGACAGCGCCTACGAGCAGTACTTC. Its translation is CASSARDSAYEQYF.

The chain has TRBV6-6 and TRBJ2-5; 9 bases line up with TRBD2. With 0 bases clipped from V and 5 bases from J, the junction kept 16 bases outside the gene matches. The CDR3 is 19 amino acids. Germline CDR1 MNHNY, CDR2 SVGAGI (reference sequence). The CDR3 is CASSYSALLAGLLRETQYF. For the CDR3, the DNA is TGTGCCAGCAGTTACTCGGCCCTACTAGCGGGTCTGTTACGGGAGACCCAGTACTTC.

This clonotype was recorded a few times. This chain links TRBV4-1 with TRBJ2-7; TRBD1 matches 9 bases. CDR1 and CDR2 from the germline V gene are MGHRA and YSYEKL. The CDR3 totals 15 residues. The V segment lost 1 base and the J segment 2 bases; nucleotides outside the gene matches: 3. Written as DNA, the CDR3 is TGCGCCAGCAGCCAAGGGACAGGGGAACCCTACGAGCAGTACTTC. It encodes CASSQGTGEPYEQYF.

This chain connects TRBV6-4 to TRBJ1-6; D unresolved. Trimming removed 0 bases from V and 7 bases from J, with 10 bases in between. Germline CDR1 MRHNA, CDR2 SNTAGT. The CDR3 is 15 residues long. The CDR3 DNA reads as TGTGCCAGCAGTGACTCTAACGTGGTGAATTCACCCCTCCACTTT. Translating it yields CASSDSNVVNSPLHF.

This clonotype has a handful of counts. V is TRBV7-9 and J is TRBJ2-7; tentative D call: TRBD2 (5 bases). Germline V gives CDR1 SEHNR, CDR2 FQNEAQ (reference sequence). The CDR3 spans 15 residues. The germline V and J ends were trimmed by 5 bases and 2 bases, with 16 bases remaining between them. The CDR3 region has the DNA TGTGCCAGCAGCCCCGTTTCTGCGGAGGCCTACGAGCAGTACTTC. This translates into CASSPVSAEAYEQYF.

Notes on this clonotype: A junction end diverges from the germline sequence, so it may reflect a read error. The V call is TRBV10-3, the J call TRBJ1-3, with 8 bases lining up with TRBD1. The CDR3 runs to 16 residues. Germline V CDR1 and CDR2: ENHRY, SYGVKD. The CDR3 bases are TGTACCATCAGTGATAACAGGGGGATGGCTGGAAACACCATATATTTT. Amino acid sequence: CTISDNRGMAGNTIYF.

This clonotype turned up a few times. This chain links TRBV19 with TRBJ2-1, with 7 bases matching TRBD2. This CDR3 comprises 12 residues. Germline CDR1 reads LNHDA; CDR2 reads SQIVND (reference sequence). J lost 1 base, V lost 10 bases, and 1 base had no gene match. CDR3 sequence reads: CATGLSYNEQFF. The CDR3 DNA sequence: TGTGCCACGGGACTATCCTACAATGAGCAGTTCTTC.

In this sample, this clonotype turned up many times. V usage is TRBV7-9 and J usage is TRBJ2-5; tentatively, D is TRBD1 or TRBD2 (5 bases each). The V gene's germline CDR1 is SEHNR and CDR2 FQNEAQ (reference sequence). Trimming removed 5 bases from V and 2 bases from J, with 18 bases in between. The CDR3 consists of 16 residues. The CDR3 region is CASSRTGAPPQETQYF. The CDR3 DNA reads as TGTGCCAGCAGCCGCACCGGGGCTCCCCCACAAGAGACCCAGTACTTC.

The V and J genes are TRBV7-9 and TRBJ1-1; D gene unclear. Germline lookup yields CDR1 SEHNR and CDR2 FQNEAQ (reference sequence). The CDR3 sequence is 11 residues long. Trimming shortened V by 10 bases and J by 5 bases, and 11 bases separated the two germline ends. CDR3 region: CATVGRTEAFF. The CDR3 DNA sequence: TGTGCCACGGTGGGGAGAACTGAAGCTTTCTTT.

The V call is TRBV6-5, the J call TRBJ2-4, with D perhaps TRBD2 (5 bases). Germline V gene data show CDR1 as MNHEY and CDR2 as SVGAGI. This CDR3 comprises 12 residues. The V end was cut by 0 bases, the J end by 13 bases, with 10 bases between. The CDR3 protein is CASSYSGDYQYF. CDR3 nucleotides: TGTGCCAGCAGTTACTCCGGGGATTACCAGTACTTC.

This clonotype was seen ten or more times. The CDR3 DNA sequence: TGTGCCAGCAGCCCAGGACAGGGGTTTGGCTACACCTTC. It is translated as CASSPGQGFGYTF. The V gene is TRBV7-8, the J gene TRBJ1-2; 9 bases line up with TRBD1. V shed 5 bases and J 7 bases; nucleotides not matched to a gene: 5. This CDR3 region has 13 residues. Germline loops: CDR1 SGHVS, CDR2 FQNEAQ.

This clonotype was recorded a few times. Sequence at one end of the junction differs from germline and may be a read error. This chain uses TRBV5-5 with TRBJ2-2; tentative D call: TRBD2 (6 bases). Looked up from germline, CDR1 is SGHKS and CDR2 is YYEKEE (reference sequence). The CDR3 totals 13 residues. CDR3 in amino acids: CASSLVAAGELFF. The CDR3 DNA follows: TGTGCCAGCAGCTTGGTAGCGGCCGGAGAGCTGTTTTTT.

The chain uses TRBV6-1 and TRBJ1-1; D not resolved. Germline V CDR1 and CDR2: MNHNS, SASEGT. V was shortened by 1 base and J by 1 base, with 10 bases between the two germline ends. This CDR3 is 15 amino acids long. In DNA, the CDR3 is TGTGCCAGCAGTGAAGGGTTCGAGCCGAACACTGAAGCTTTCTTT. Its protein is CASSEGFEPNTEAFF.

With respect to this clonotype: This could be a read error, since a much larger clone is one nucleotide away. The gene calls are TRBV7-6 and TRBJ2-5; no clear D. Trimming cost V 1 base and J 5 bases, with 11 bases left between them. The CDR3 has 14 amino acids. CDR1 is SGHVS and CDR2 is FNYEAQ in the germline V gene. CDR3 region: CASSLGLERETQYF. In DNA, the CDR3 is TGTGCCAGCAGCTTAGGTCTGGAACGTGAGACCCAGTACTTC.

This clonotype was detected only a few times. The CDR3 spells CASSFDSGLSYNEQFF. The CDR3 bases are TGTGCCAGCAGCTTTGACAGCGGGCTCTCCTACAATGAGCAGTTCTTC. This chain links TRBV5-4 with TRBJ2-1; a weak D match, TRBD2 (6 bases). The CDR3 has 16 amino acids. Trimming removed 2 bases at V and 0 bases at J, with 12 bases between. Per germline, CDR1 SGHNT and CDR2 YYREEE (reference sequence).

This clonotype was seen only a few times. V is TRBV5-4 and J is TRBJ2-1; TRBD2 aligns across 16 bases. Germline V gene lookup returns CDR1 SGHNT and CDR2 YYREEE (reference sequence). The CDR3 extends over 18 amino acids. Losses at the gene ends were 4 bases for V and 6 bases for J; bases not matched to a gene: 10. CDR3 in amino acids: CASSPGLAGGPGSNEQFF. Written as DNA, the CDR3 is TGTGCCAGCAGCCCGGGACTAGCGGGGGGGCCAGGGTCCAATGAGCAGTTCTTC. The entire variable domain, with the rest obtained from reference TRBV5-4 and TRBJ2-1, is as follows: ETGVTQSPTHLIKTRGQQVTLRCSSQSGHNTVSWYQQALGQGPQFIFQYYREEENGRGNFPPRFSGLQFPNYSSELNVNALELDDSALYLCASSPGLAGGPGSNEQFFGPGTRLTVL.

This clonotype was counted only a few times. This chain joins TRBV4-1 and TRBJ1-1; tentatively, D is TRBD1 (6 bases). Trimming took 6 bases from V and 7 from J, leaving 15 bases between them. Germline CDR1 and CDR2: MGHRA and YSYEKL. The CDR3 has 13 amino acids. The CDR3 sequence: CASRRTEPLEAFF. As DNA, the CDR3 is TGCGCCAGCAGGAGGACAGAACCCCTTGAAGCTTTCTTT.

This clonotype was counted ten times or more. The CDR3 sequence: CASSLVAQVQETQYF. For the CDR3, the DNA is TGTGCCAGCAGCTTAGTCGCACAGGTTCAAGAGACCCAGTACTTC. V is TRBV7-6 and J is TRBJ2-5; D is possibly TRBD1 (5 bases). The length of the CDR3 is 15 residues. Germline-derived CDR1 and CDR2 are SGHVS and FNYEAQ. Trimming cost V 1 base and J 2 bases, with 11 bases left between them.

The chain is built from TRBV2 and TRBJ2-3; perhaps D is TRBD1 or TRBD2 (6 bases each). Germline loops: CDR1 SNHLY, CDR2 FYNNEI. Trimming removed 10 bases from V and 5 bases from J, with 19 bases in between. CDR3 length: 14 amino acids. The CDR3 sequence: CAILGGSRVDTQYF. The DNA for the CDR3 is TGTGCCATTCTGGGGGGCAGTCGAGTAGATACGCAGTATTTT.

This clonotype was observed many times. The genes are TRBV7-6 and TRBJ2-1; D could derive from TRBD1 or TRBD2 (5 bases each). Trimming removed 4 bases from V and 0 bases from J, with 16 bases in between. CDR1 is SGHVS and CDR2 is FNYEAQ in the germline V gene. The CDR3 contains 17 residues. In DNA, the CDR3 is TGTGCCAGCAGCTCCCCCAGGGAGCGGAGCTCCTACAATGAGCAGTTCTTC. It codes for CASSSPRERSSYNEQFF.

The chain carries TRBV7-6 and TRBJ2-2; D call uncertain. Germline V gene sequence: CDR1 SGHVS, CDR2 FNYEAQ. The CDR3 is 13 residues long. V was clipped by 3 bases and J by 5 bases, with 7 bases between them. CDR3: CASSFFGTGELFF. The CDR3 DNA reads as TGTGCCAGCAGCTTTTTCGGGACCGGGGAGCTGTTTTTT.

V and J are TRBV7-9 and TRBJ1-6; the match to TRBD1 covers 9 bases. The CDR3 loop spans 15 amino acids. The J segment lost 14 bases and the V segment lost 6 bases, leaving 14 bases of the junction unmatched. Germline-derived CDR1 and CDR2 are SEHNR and FQNEAQ (reference sequence). The CDR3 loop is CASSSAGTGFMSLHF. CDR3 nucleotide sequence: TGTGCCAGCAGTTCCGCCGGGACAGGGTTTATGTCCCTCCACTTT.

The rearrangement uses TRBV27 and TRBJ2-3, with D unclear. Deletions cut 4 bases from V and 2 bases from J, with 16 bases between. CDR1 and CDR2 from the germline V gene are MNHEY and SMNVEV (reference sequence). This CDR3 region has 16 residues. Here the CDR3 reads CASSSIQLYPTDTQYF. Written as DNA, the CDR3 is TGTGCCAGCAGTTCGATACAGCTTTACCCCACAGATACGCAGTATTTT.

J is TRBJ2-3 and V is TRBV6-6; 11 positions match TRBD2. This CDR3 contains 17 residues. V was pared by 0 bases and J by 2 bases, with 4 bases of the junction left unmatched. Germline CDR1 MNHNY, CDR2 SVGAGI (reference sequence). CDR3 protein: CASSYSLLAGDTDTQYF. The DNA of the CDR3 is TGTGCCAGCAGTTACTCACTACTAGCGGGGGACACAGATACGCAGTATTTT.

The gene calls are TRBV25-1 and TRBJ1-1; D gene uncertain. The CDR3 length is 15 residues. V shed 4 bases and J shed 3 bases, with 15 bases lying between them. The germline CDR1 and CDR2 sequences are MGHDK and SYGVNS. The CDR3 nucleotides are TGTGCCAGCAGTGCCAGAGAGTTTGGGGACACTGAAGCTTTCTTT. This sequence encodes CASSAREFGDTEAFF.

The genes are TRBV14 and TRBJ2-3; a weak D match, TRBD2 (6 bases). Germline V gives CDR1 SGHDN, CDR2 FVKESK. V lost 1 base to trimming and J lost 2 bases, with 10 bases between them. The length of the CDR3 is 15 residues. The DNA for the CDR3 is TGTGCCAGCAGCCAAGGACTAGTGCTCACAGATACGCAGTATTTT. Its protein is CASSQGLVLTDTQYF.